A single sample gave rise to the 27 T cell receptor beta chains below, sequenced in a study of blood T cell repertoires in COVID-19. Clones were read by immunoSEQ multiplex PCR, and TCRdb kept only the in-frame ones, dropping some. The repertoire holds about 5,600 clones, approximately 84% seen once, with roughly an eighth in the top ten. Source material: peripheral blood. These receptors were obtained from a human donor in a cohort sampled during active COVID-19.

The V call is TRBV10-2, the J call TRBJ1-2, with D tentatively TRBD1 (5 bases). CDR1 is WSHSY, CDR2 SAAADI, per germline. Trimming cost V 2 bases and J 8 bases, with 12 bases left between them. The CDR3 is 13 residues long. In nucleotides, the CDR3 is TGCGCCAGCAGTGAGGATTGGGGCAGGGGCTACACCTTC. Protein: CASSEDWGRGYTF.

Here the CDR3 DNA reads TGTGCCAGCAGGCGACTAGCGGGAGGAACCTACGAGCAGTACTTC. Residues: CASRRLAGGTYEQYF. This chain connects TRBV5-8 to TRBJ2-7, with 13 bases fitting TRBD2. Germline loops: CDR1 SGHTS, CDR2 YDEGEE. The CDR3 is 15 residues long. V lost 5 bases, J lost 2 bases, and 4 bases stayed unmatched.

This chain joins TRBV15 and TRBJ2-3; D is perhaps TRBD2 (5 bases). This CDR3 is built from 17 residues. V was trimmed by 4 bases and J by 0 bases, leaving 17 bases between them. Germline lookup yields CDR1 LNHNV and CDR2 YYDKDF (reference sequence). The CDR3 nucleotides are TGTGCCACCAGCAAATCCAGCGGCCTTCCTAGCACAGATACGCAGTATTTT. As protein: CATSKSSGLPSTDTQYF. Filled out from reference TRBV15 and TRBJ2-3, the complete variable domain reads DAMVIQNPRYQVTQFGKPVTLSCSQTLNHNVMYWYQQKSSQAPKLLFHYYDKDFNNEADTPDNFQSRRPNTSFCFLDIRSPGLGDTAMYLCATSKSSGLPSTDTQYFGPGTRLTVL.

The V and J genes are TRBV7-9 and TRBJ1-4, with TRBD1 matching over 7 bases. Germline values: CDR1 SEHNR, CDR2 FQNEAQ (reference sequence). The CDR3 spans 13 residues. The V segment lost 5 bases and the J segment 8 bases; nucleotides outside the gene matches: 5. The CDR3 DNA is TGTGCCAGCAGCCTGTACAGGGGCGAAAAACTGTTTTTT. It codes for CASSLYRGEKLFF.

As to this clone: One junction end does not reproduce the germline sequence, and a read error may be involved. This sequence joins TRBV19 and TRBJ1-1; D possibly corresponds to TRBD1 (6 bases). Germline CDR1 is LNHDA and CDR2 is SQIVND (reference sequence). CDR3 length equals 13 residues. In DNA, the CDR3 is TGTGCCAGTAGGTGGTACCGGGACACAGAAGCTTTCTTT. Protein sequence: CASRWYRDTEAFF. The variable domain in full, with the rest retrieved from reference TRBV19 and TRBJ1-1, is DGGITQSPKYLFRKEGQNVTLSCEQNLNHDAMYWYRQDPGQGLRLIYYSQIVNDFQKGDIAEGYSVSREKKESFPLTVTSAQKNPTAFYLCASRWYRDTEAFFGQGTRLTVV.

The chain joins TRBV6-6 to TRBJ2-5, with D perhaps TRBD1 (5 bases). Germline V CDR1 and CDR2: MNHNY, SVGAGI (reference sequence). The CDR3 is 15 residues long. The V end lost 0 bases, the J end lost 5 bases, and 13 bases lay between the germline ends. Written as DNA, the CDR3 is TGTGCCAGCAGTTACTCGATCCAGGGTGTCGAGACCCAGTACTTC. Protein: CASSYSIQGVETQYF.

This clone appeared a single time. The chain carries TRBV24-1 and TRBJ2-1; 10 bases are a match to TRBD2. The CDR3 spans 15 residues. The V gene end was trimmed by 7 bases and the J gene end by 6 bases; junction bases not matched to a gene: 8. Germline CDR1 reads KGHDR; CDR2 reads SFDVKD. CDR3 region: CATSRAGGPGNEQFF. DNA for the CDR3: TGTGCCACCAGCAGAGCGGGAGGGCCTGGCAATGAGCAGTTCTTC.

The rearrangement joins TRBV7-9 to TRBJ1-1; 9 nucleotides agree with TRBD1. Trimming took 1 base from V and 0 from J; bases not matched to a gene: 6. The CDR3 runs to 17 residues. Germline V gene lookup returns CDR1 SEHNR and CDR2 FQNEAQ (reference sequence). The CDR3 is CASSLVGTGWVNTEAFF. DNA of the CDR3: TGTGCCAGCAGCTTAGTTGGGACAGGGTGGGTGAACACTGAAGCTTTCTTT.

The gene calls are TRBV28 and TRBJ1-6; possibly TRBD1 for D (6 bases). The germline V and J ends were trimmed by 2 bases and 10 bases, with 15 bases remaining between them. Looked up from germline, CDR1 is MDHEN and CDR2 is SYDVKM. This CDR3 has 15 residues. CDR3 nucleotides: TGTGCCAGCAGTTTAGGTCAGGGGTTAGGGTCACCCCTCCACTTT. Protein: CASSLGQGLGSPLHF.

This chain links TRBV4-1 with TRBJ2-7, with unresolved D. Trimming pared 4 bases from V and 1 base from J, leaving 8 bases between. The CDR3 spans 13 residues. Per the germline V gene, CDR1 is MGHRA and CDR2 is YSYEKL. For the CDR3, the DNA is TGCGCCAGCAGCCCAACATCGTCCTACGAGCAGTACTTC. As protein: CASSPTSSYEQYF.

J is TRBJ2-5 and V is TRBV24-1; D is possibly TRBD2 (6 bases). The germline V gene has CDR1 KGHDR and CDR2 SFDVKD. The CDR3 runs to 17 residues. V lost 4 bases and J 4 bases, leaving 21 bases between the germline ends. For the CDR3, the DNA is TGTGCCACCAGTGAACCATCCGCGGGTGGAGGGCTAGAGACCCAGTACTTC. This encodes CATSEPSAGGGLETQYF.

This sequence joins TRBV5-1 and TRBJ2-5; 7 bases map to TRBD1. Germline loops: CDR1 SGHRS, CDR2 YFSETQ. The CDR3 is 15 amino acids. The V segment lost 6 bases and the J segment 5 bases; nucleotides outside the gene matches: 13. This CDR3 reads CASTPAGGVGETQYF. The CDR3 coding sequence is TGCGCCAGCACCCCGGCAGGGGGAGTTGGGGAGACCCAGTACTTC. Together with reference TRBV5-1 and TRBJ2-5, the CDR3 gives the full variable domain: KAGVTQTPRYLIKTRGQQVTLSCSPISGHRSVSWYQQTPGQGLQFLFEYFSETQRNKGNFPGRFSGRQFSNSRSEMNVSTLELGDSALYLCASTPAGGVGETQYFGPGTRLLVL.

This clone has just one count. The genes are TRBV5-8 and TRBJ1-2, with a possible D match to TRBD1 (6 bases). This CDR3 contains 13 residues. V dropped 5 bases and J dropped 4 bases, with 12 bases sitting between them. Germline-derived CDR1 and CDR2 are SGHTS and YDEGEE. CDR3 region: CASRLVGGYGYTF. The CDR3 DNA is TGTGCCAGCAGGCTGGTAGGGGGCTATGGCTACACCTTC.

This clone was observed a handful of times. This chain links TRBV28 with TRBJ1-5; perhaps TRBD1 as D (5 bases). From germline, CDR1 is MDHEN and CDR2 SYDVKM. Deletions cut 2 bases from V and 2 bases from J, with 10 bases between. This CDR3 has 15 residues. The CDR3 DNA sequence: TGTGCCAGCAGTTTAGATCTCAGGGGCAATCAGCCCCAGCATTTT. Its translation: CASSLDLRGNQPQHF.

The chain combines TRBV9 with TRBJ2-1, with D possibly being TRBD2 (5 bases). The CDR3 sequence is 15 residues long. Trimming removed 4 bases at V and 9 bases at J, with 20 bases between. Germline V gives CDR1 SGDLS, CDR2 YYNGEE. The CDR3 sequence is CASSSSWTYSGEQFF. The DNA of the CDR3 is TGTGCCAGCAGCTCCAGTTGGACTTATTCGGGTGAGCAGTTCTTC.

The chain is built from TRBV6-5 and TRBJ1-1; a weak D match, TRBD1 (5 bases). Trimming cost V 7 bases and J 1 base, with 13 bases left between them. The CDR3 consists of 14 residues. Germline CDR1 reads MNHEY; CDR2 reads SVGAGI. The CDR3 DNA sequence: TGTGCCAGCAAAGGGGCGAGGACGAACACTGAAGCTTTCTTT. This translates into CASKGARTNTEAFF.

The chain has TRBV20-1 and TRBJ1-1; D may be TRBD1 (5 bases). This CDR3 comprises 13 residues. Trimming left V 3 bases short and J 7 bases short, with 15 bases between. Looked up from germline, CDR1 is DFQATT and CDR2 is SNEGSKA (reference sequence). The CDR3 nucleotides are TGCAGTGCTAGTAAGGACACGGCTGGTGAAGCTTTCTTT. As protein: CSASKDTAGEAFF.

This clone has a handful of counts. This chain links TRBV6-5 with TRBJ2-2; 8 positions agree with TRBD2. Trimming cost V 8 bases and J 6 bases; bases outside gene matches: 8. The CDR3 is made up of 14 amino acids. Per the germline V gene, CDR1 is MNHEY and CDR2 is SVGAGI. CDR3 sequence (DNA): TGTGCCAGCCTCCGAGCGGGAGTCGCCGGGGAGCTGTTTTTT. Protein product: CASLRAGVAGELFF.

This sequence joins TRBV7-3 and TRBJ2-1, with D maybe TRBD2 (6 bases). This CDR3 comprises 14 residues. Germline values: CDR1 SGHTA, CDR2 FQGTGA. Trimming shortened V by 6 bases and J by 9 bases, and 18 bases separated the two germline ends. The CDR3 is CASRPLATVGEQFF. CDR3 DNA: TGTGCCAGCAGGCCTCTAGCGACCGTGGGTGAGCAGTTCTTC.

The chain links TRBV29-1 to TRBJ2-1, with 7 bases identical to TRBD2. This CDR3 spans 11 amino acids. Trimming took 7 bases from V and 14 from J; bases not matched to a gene: 11. Germline CDR1 is SQVTM and CDR2 is ANQGSEA. The CDR3 coding sequence is TGCAGCGCCCCCGAGGGGCGGGAGAAGTTCTTC. This sequence encodes CSAPEGREKFF.

This clone was observed once. CDR3 sequence: CASSQGRTGGRVPQHF. Written as DNA, the CDR3 is TGTGCCAGCAGCCAAGGCAGGACAGGGGGCCGTGTGCCCCAGCATTTT. V usage is TRBV3-1 (or the pseudogene TRBV3-2) and J usage is TRBJ1-5; 11 bases map to TRBD1. CDR1 is LGHDT, CDR2 YNNKEL, per germline (reference sequence). The CDR3 length is 16 residues. Unmatched junction bases numbered 8, after V lost 1 base and J lost 9 bases.

This sequence joins TRBV5-4 and TRBJ2-1; 10 bases map to TRBD2. V dropped 4 bases and J dropped 7; count of bases not matched to a gene: 11. This CDR3 has 16 amino acids. Germline V gene data show CDR1 as SGHNT and CDR2 as YYREEE (reference sequence). This CDR3 is CASSPVAGGQGNEQFF. CDR3 sequence (DNA): TGTGCCAGCAGCCCGGTAGCGGGAGGCCAAGGGAATGAGCAGTTCTTC. Full variable domain (missing parts from reference TRBV5-4 and TRBJ2-1): ETGVTQSPTHLIKTRGQQVTLRCSSQSGHNTVSWYQQALGQGPQFIFQYYREEENGRGNFPPRFSGLQFPNYSSELNVNALELDDSALYLCASSPVAGGQGNEQFFGPGTRLTVL.

The chain employs TRBV5-5 and TRBJ1-3; no clear D. V lost 0 bases to trimming and J lost 4 bases, with 11 bases between them. The CDR3 has 15 residues. CDR1 is SGHKS and CDR2 is YYEKEE in the germline V gene (reference sequence). The CDR3 is CASSLGGKPGNTIYF. The CDR3 DNA is TGTGCCAGCAGCTTGGGCGGGAAACCAGGAAACACCATATATTTT.

The chain joins TRBV7-3 to TRBJ2-2; no clear D gene. Germline CDR1 is SGHTA and CDR2 is FQGTGA. The CDR3 consists of 11 residues. The germline V and J ends were trimmed by 4 bases and 8 bases, with 5 bases remaining between them. CDR3 amino acids: CASSSQGELFF. For the CDR3, the DNA is TGTGCCAGCAGCTCGCAGGGGGAGCTGTTTTTT. Supplemented by reference TRBV7-3 and TRBJ2-2, the full variable domain reads GAGVSQTPSNKVTEKGKYVELRCDPISGHTALYWYRQSLGQGPEFLIYFQGTGAADDSGLPNDRFFAVRPEGSVSTLKIQRTERGDSAVYLCASSSQGELFFGEGSRLTVL.

The chain employs TRBV5-1 and TRBJ2-7; 12 nucleotides match TRBD1. CDR3 length: 15 residues. J was trimmed by 5 bases and V by 3 bases; bases with no gene match: 6. In germline, CDR1 is SGHRS, CDR2 YFSETQ. Here the CDR3 reads CASSWAGDRGHEQYF. CDR3 coding DNA: TGCGCCAGCAGCTGGGCTGGGGACAGGGGGCACGAGCAGTACTTC. Filled out from reference TRBV5-1 and TRBJ2-7, the complete variable domain reads KAGVTQTPRYLIKTRGQQVTLSCSPISGHRSVSWYQQTPGQGLQFLFEYFSETQRNKGNFPGRFSGRQFSNSRSEMNVSTLELGDSALYLCASSWAGDRGHEQYFGPGTRLTVT.

The chain employs TRBV7-2 and TRBJ1-2, with D possibly TRBD1 on 6 matching bases. The CDR3 length is 12 residues. Germline V CDR1 and CDR2: SGHTA, FQGNSA. V was trimmed by 7 bases and J by 8 bases, leaving 14 bases between them. DNA for the CDR3: TGTGCCAGCACCCCAGGGGTTCGCGGCTACACCTTC. Amino acids: CASTPGVRGYTF. Filled out from reference TRBV7-2 and TRBJ1-2, the complete variable domain reads GAGVSQSPSNKVTEKGKDVELRCDPISGHTALYWYRQSLGQGLEFLIYFQGNSAPDKSGLPSDRFSAERTGGSVSTLTIQRTQQEDSAVYLCASTPGVRGYTFGSGTRLTVV.

This clone occurred a few times. The CDR3 nucleotides read TGTGCCAGCAGCCAGTGGGCGGGGGGGAGTGTTAACACTGAAGCTTTCTTT. It yields the protein CASSQWAGGSVNTEAFF. The chain joins TRBV7-9 to TRBJ1-1; TRBD1 might be the D (5 bases). CDR3 length: 17 amino acids. Germline V lookup: CDR1 SEHNR, CDR2 FQNEAQ (reference sequence). V shed 5 bases and J shed 2 bases, with 21 bases lying between them.